This T cell receptor beta chain was captured by sequencing in a study of cytomegalovirus exposure and HLA in healthy donors. In the case of this clone: Its antigen is not identified.

Study observations and caveats: The classifier was said to identify cytomegalovirus status with high specificity and sensitivity.

The PCR employed 60 Vbeta primers together with 13 Jbeta primers. Here immunoSEQ multiplex PCR was the method, and the copy in TCRdb shows in-frame clones only, minus some. The data show 90,000 to 150,000 clones, with 50% to 65% seen just once and more than 8.5% held by the top ten. The V gene end was trimmed by 5 bases and the J gene end by 0 bases; junction bases not matched to a gene: 7. Germline lookup yields CDR1 LNHDA and CDR2 SQIVND (reference sequence). The CDR3 is 16 residues long. This clonotype originated in a man in his forties in good health and CMV-seropositive. The material sequenced was PBMCs. V usage is TRBV19 and J usage is TRBJ2-7; 10 bases are a match to TRBD2. Here the CDR3 reads CASSVETSGFSYEQYF. The CDR3 region has the DNA TGTGCCAGTAGTGTCGAGACTAGCGGGTTCTCCTACGAGCAGTACTTC.